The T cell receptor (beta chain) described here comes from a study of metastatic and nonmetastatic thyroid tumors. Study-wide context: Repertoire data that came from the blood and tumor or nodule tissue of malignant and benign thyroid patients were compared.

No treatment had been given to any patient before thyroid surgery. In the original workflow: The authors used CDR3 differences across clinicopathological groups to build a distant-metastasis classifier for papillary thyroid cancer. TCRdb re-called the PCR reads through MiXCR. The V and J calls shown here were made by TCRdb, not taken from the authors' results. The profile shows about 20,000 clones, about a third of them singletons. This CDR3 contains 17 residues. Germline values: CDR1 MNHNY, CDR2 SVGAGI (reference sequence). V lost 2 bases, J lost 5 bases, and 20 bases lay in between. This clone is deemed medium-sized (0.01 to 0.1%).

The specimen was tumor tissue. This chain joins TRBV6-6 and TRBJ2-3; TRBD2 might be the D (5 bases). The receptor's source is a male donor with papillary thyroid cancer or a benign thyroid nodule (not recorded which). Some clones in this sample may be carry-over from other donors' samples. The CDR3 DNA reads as TGTGCCAGCAGTTACGGCCGGGATGCATGGTTAAGAGATACGCAGTATTTT. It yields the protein CASSYGRDAWLRDTQYF.